Sequencing of this T cell receptor beta chain was carried out in a study of OX40 agonist ivuxolimab in advanced cancers. Study-wide findings and caveats: CD4+ and CD8+ blood T cells expanded clonally by week 6 at 0.1 to 3.0 mg/kg.

Comment on this clone: As yet, its antigen is unknown.

TCRdb's table, derived via immunoSEQ multiplex PCR, lists solely in-frame clones and lacks some. The profile shows over 25,000 clones, around 81% of them singletons. Autoimmune disease history or systemic immunosuppression led to patients being barred. This clonotype originated in an adult with an advanced solid tumor such as melanoma, head and neck, liver or kidney cancer. The input for sequencing was CD4+ or CD8+ T cells sorted from blood, taken in a trial of the OX40 agonist ivuxolimab.

CDR3 sequence reads: CAISELLGTDEQFF. In DNA, the CDR3 is TGTGCCATCAGTGAGTTACTAGGGACCGATGAGCAGTTCTTC. The J gene is TRBJ2-1, the V gene TRBV10-3, with D possibly being TRBD1 or TRBD2 (5 bases each). CDR3 size: 14 residues. Germline assignment: CDR1 ENHRY and CDR2 SYGVKD. Trimming removed 1 base at V and 8 bases at J, with 12 bases between.